A selection of T cell receptor beta chains follows, all from one sample in a study of cytomegalovirus exposure and HLA in healthy donors. Measured with immunoSEQ multiplex PCR; TCRdb has only the in-frame clones, and not every one. The repertoire holds around 200,000 clones, roughly 80% seen once, with about 1.4% in the top ten. The sequencing input was PBMCs. The receptors were gathered from a girl under 18 in good health and CMV-seronegative. The CDR3 runs from the conserved cysteine through the conserved F or W. A D gene is named only where the DNA matches it firmly.

j_gene | d_gene | v_gene | CDR3aa
TRBJ1-1 | - | TRBV19 | CASSIPRTGIRMNTEAFF
TRBJ2-7 | TRBD1 | TRBV7-2 | CASSFGTGGAYEQYF
TRBJ2-7 | - | TRBV5-1 | CASSLGDRIEQYF
TRBJ1-1 | - | TRBV19 | CASSTQGNTEAFF
TRBJ1-5 | - | TRBV6-6 | CASSYGAGRSDQPQHF
TRBJ2-1 | TRBD2 | TRBV6-4 | CASSDIWREGYSEQFF
TRBJ2-7 | TRBD2 | TRBV27 | CASSSLAGSYEQYF
TRBJ1-2 | TRBD1 | TRBV6-1 | CASTYSWDSSYGYTF
TRBJ2-1 | - | TRBV7-3 | CASSPMTGSYNEQFF
TRBJ1-3 | - | TRBV29-1 | CSVEDRGGESGNTIYF
TRBJ1-4 | - | TRBV10-3 | CAIRGHSNEKLFF
TRBJ1-1 | - | TRBV14 | CASSHGQENTEAFF
TRBJ2-7 | TRBD2 | TRBV11-2 | CASSPGTSGYEQYF
TRBJ2-7 | TRBD1 | TRBV14 | CASSDDRGQEQYF
TRBJ2-1 | TRBD2 | TRBV5-6 | CASGRESGGTYNEQFF
TRBJ1-5 | - | TRBV19 | CASNNRFDQPQHF
TRBJ2-7 | TRBD1 | TRBV5-6 | CASRLRQGASYEQYF
TRBJ2-2 | - | TRBV11-3 | CASSHDRGDTGELFF
TRBJ2-1 | TRBD1 | TRBV27 | CASSDRIGQGSNEQFF
TRBJ2-1 | - | TRBV2 | CASSVHDEQFF
TRBJ1-2 | TRBD1 | TRBV19 | CASRTVWTGGNGYTF
TRBJ2-7 | TRBD2 | TRBV7-9 | CASSLAGGPLEQYF
TRBJ1-5 | TRBD1 | TRBV20-1 | CSARYGTVQHF
TRBJ2-1 | - | TRBV28 | CASSTGKKPRNEQFF
TRBJ2-1 | - | TRBV7-9 | CASSGLGQLSSYNEQFF
TRBJ1-4 | - | TRBV5-1 | CASSLWSGLAGGDEKLFF
TRBJ2-7 | - | TRBV9 | CASSGGSYEQYF
TRBJ2-5 | TRBD2 | TRBV5-8 | CASSLAKTSGAETQYF
TRBJ1-2 | - | TRBV28 | CASSFFGGNYGYPF
TRBJ1-5 | - | TRBV7-8 | CASSTGVWVSNQPQHF
TRBJ1-3 | - | TRBV28 | CASSITTGTGNTIYF
TRBJ1-3 | - | TRBV5-5 | CASSWGVQSSGNTIYF
TRBJ2-7 | - | TRBV27 | CASSPRASRGTYEQYF
TRBJ1-1 | TRBD1 | TRBV5-5 | CASSSNHHRGSTEAFF
TRBJ2-7 | - | TRBV28 | CASSPGDSREQYF
TRBJ2-2 | - | TRBV4-1 | CASSQVRDFGELFF
TRBJ1-3 | - | TRBV19 | CASRKTGAGNTIYF
TRBJ1-5 | - | TRBV28 | CASSSGGSGNQPQHF
TRBJ1-2 | - | TRBV2 | CASSEGRGWNGYTF
TRBJ1-5 | - | TRBV19 | CASSFRDHQPQHF
TRBJ2-7 | TRBD2 | TRBV7-8 | CASSLARGREGQYEQYF
TRBJ1-2 | TRBD1 | TRBV6-5 | CASSRTRQGGDGYTF
TRBJ1-1 | TRBD1 | TRBV2 | CASNLQGGDTEAFF
TRBJ2-7 | TRBD1 | TRBV19 | CASGQATSYEQYF
TRBJ1-6 | TRBD1 | TRBV6-5 | CASSSDRDYNSPLHF